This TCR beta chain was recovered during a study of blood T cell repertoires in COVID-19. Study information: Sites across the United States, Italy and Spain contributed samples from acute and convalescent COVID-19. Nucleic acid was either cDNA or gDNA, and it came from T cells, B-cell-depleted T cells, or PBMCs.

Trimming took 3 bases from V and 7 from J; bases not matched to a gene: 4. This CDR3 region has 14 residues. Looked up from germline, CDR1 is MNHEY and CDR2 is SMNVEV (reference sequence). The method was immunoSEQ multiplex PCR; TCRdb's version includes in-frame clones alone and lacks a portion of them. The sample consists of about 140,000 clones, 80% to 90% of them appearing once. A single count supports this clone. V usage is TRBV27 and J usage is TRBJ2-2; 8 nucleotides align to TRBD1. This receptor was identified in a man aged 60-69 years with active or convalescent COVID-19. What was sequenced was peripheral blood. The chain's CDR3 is CASSFAGGIGELFF. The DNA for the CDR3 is TGTGCCAGCAGTTTCGCAGGGGGCATCGGGGAGCTGTTTTTT.